This T cell receptor (beta chain) was recovered during a study of spatial heterogeneity in lung cancer. Study background: Matched bulk RNA-seq yielded a T cell transcriptional module score. Counts of TCR transcripts in tumor regions correlated strongly with that score. In raw reads, more than 8.5 appearances on average were recorded for each unique TCR and UMI combination. Overall study results and limits: Mutation counts in tumors were tracked by counts of expanded intratumoral alpha and beta TCRs.

TCRdb ran MiXCR on the 5' RACE reads and lists one entry per CDR3 protein. This table holds thousands of distinct CDR3 sequences, approximately 9.9% found once. This clonotype is medium-sized in the sample. Its target is unknown. Stated time point: sample taken at primary tumor resection. Whole RNA from tumor, nontumor lung or frozen PBMC was sequenced unsorted. CDR3 length: 15 amino acids. With 4 bases clipped from V and 6 bases from J, the junction kept 10 bases outside the gene matches. Per the germline V gene, CDR1 is SGDLS and CDR2 is YYNGEE. The chain recombines TRBV9 with TRBJ1-3; 7 positions match TRBD1. The sample in question was lung tumor tissue, obtained at surgery. The TCR comes from a female donor with early-stage non-small cell lung cancer. CDR3 sequence reads: CASSPTRQGPNTIYF. The CDR3 nucleotides read TGTGCCAGCAGCCCGACCCGACAGGGTCCAAACACCATATATTTT.